A single T cell receptor (beta chain) is shown here with its context. Repertoires were generated with immunoSEQ multiplex PCR, while TCRdb's copy carries only in-frame clones and drops some. The table records 150,000 to 200,000 clones, more than 70% of them present only once. The data are from a study of T cell responses to AZD1222 COVID-19 vaccine. The junction had 9 bases not matched to a gene; V was cut back by 10 bases and J by 6 bases. Germline loops: CDR1 MDHEN, CDR2 SYDVKM. This CDR3 contains 13 residues. This TCR was recovered from an adult who received the AZD1222 COVID-19 vaccine. Specimen: peripheral blood, collected 28 days after the second AZD1222 dose. The chain uses TRBV28 and TRBJ1-1; TRBD1 agrees at 9 bases. CDR3 residues: CATVQGARAEAFF. The CDR3 DNA reads as TGTGCCACCGTACAGGGGGCGCGCGCTGAAGCTTTCTTT.